This TCR beta chain stems from a study of OX40 agonist ivuxolimab in advanced cancers. The wider study: At just under 85% male, the cohort had a mean age of approximately 60 years, ranging from about 20 to 79. Broader study findings: The authors did not determine the antigen specificity of the expanded peripheral T cells. CD4+ and CD8+ blood T cells expanded clonally by week 6 at 0.1 to 3.0 mg/kg.

The CDR3 has 13 residues. V lost 0 bases and J lost 4, with 4 bases in between. Germline V gives CDR1 SGHTA, CDR2 FQGNSA. A remark on this clone: Its antigen remains unidentified.

Data came from immunoSEQ multiplex PCR; TCRdb stores just in-frame clones and leaves some out. In the table there are about 41,000 clones, around 87% of which are singletons. The input for sequencing was CD4+ or CD8+ T cells sorted from blood, taken in a trial of the OX40 agonist ivuxolimab. The sequence was obtained from an adult with an advanced solid tumor such as melanoma, head and neck, liver or kidney cancer. The chain couples TRBV7-2 to TRBJ2-1; D remains ambiguous. The CDR3, as DNA: TGTGCCAGCAGCTTAGCGGCGTACAATGAGCAGTTCTTC. Translated: CASSLAAYNEQFF. Filled out from reference TRBV7-2 and TRBJ2-1, the complete variable domain reads GAGVSQSPSNKVTEKGKDVELRCDPISGHTALYWYRQSLGQGLEFLIYFQGNSAPDKSGLPSDRFSAERTGGSVSTLTIQRTQQEDSAVYLCASSLAAYNEQFFGPGTRLTVL.